The 10 T cell receptor beta chains reported below all come from one sample, sequenced in a study of T cell clonotyping in hematopoietic cell transplantation. Here immunoSEQ multiplex PCR was the method, and the copy in TCRdb shows in-frame clones only, minus some. The sample includes roughly 14,000 clones, approximately 83% seen only once; the top ten take about 4.5%. Sequenced sample: peripheral blood mononuclear cells. These TCRs come from a woman aged 40 to 50 in good health. Some clones in this sample may be carry-over from other donors' samples.

J is TRBJ1-2 and V is TRBV29-1, with D possibly TRBD1 on 5 matching bases. The CDR3 loop spans 11 amino acids. Trimming took off 4 bases at V and 2 bases at J, with 5 bases between the two ends. CDR1 is SQVTM, CDR2 ANQGSEA, per germline. Written as DNA, the CDR3 is TGCAGCGTTGGGGGGAACTATGGCTACACCTTC. This codes for CSVGGNYGYTF.

The chain combines TRBV13 with TRBJ2-7, with D maybe TRBD1 (6 bases). This CDR3 has 12 amino acids. V lost 5 bases, J lost 3 bases, and 8 bases lay in between. Germline CDR1 reads PRHDT; CDR2 reads FYEKMQ (reference sequence). The CDR3 spells CASSRQVYEQYF. As DNA, the CDR3 is TGTGCCAGCAGCCGACAGGTCTACGAGCAGTACTTC.

The CDR3 loop is CASSLGALADGYEQYF. CDR3 nucleotides: TGCGCCAGCAGCTTGGGAGCACTAGCGGATGGCTACGAGCAGTACTTC. The chain is built from TRBV5-1 and TRBJ2-7; TRBD2 aligns across 8 bases. Germline CDR1 is SGHRS and CDR2 is YFSETQ. The CDR3 is made up of 16 amino acids. The junction had 8 bases not matched to a gene; V was cut back by 0 bases and J by 3 bases.

The chain recombines TRBV2 with TRBJ2-2; D unclear. The germline V gene encodes CDR1 SNHLY and CDR2 FYNNEI. V was pared by 5 bases and J by 0 bases, with 10 bases between. This CDR3 region has 15 residues. The DNA of the CDR3 is TGTGCCAGCAGTCGGACGGCCGCGAACACCGGGGAGCTGTTTTTT. It translates to CASSRTAANTGELFF.

The rearrangement uses TRBV30 and TRBJ2-7; unclear D gene. Germline V gene sequence: CDR1 GTSNPN, CDR2 SVGIG (reference sequence). CDR3 length: 12 residues. The V end was cut by 1 base, the J end by 7 bases, with 11 bases between. CDR3 protein: CAWSGSSEEQYF. DNA of the CDR3: TGTGCCTGGAGTGGGTCCTCGGAAGAGCAGTACTTC.

The CDR3 DNA reads as TGTGCCAGCAGCCGCAATAGCAATCAGCCCCAGCATTTT. Translated, it gives CASSRNSNQPQHF. The chain carries TRBV14 and TRBJ1-5; no clear D gene. V was pared by 4 bases and J by 0 bases, with 4 bases between. CDR1 is SGHDN and CDR2 is FVKESK in the germline V gene. The CDR3 is 13 amino acids. Supplemented by reference TRBV14 and TRBJ1-5, the full variable domain reads EAGVTQFPSHSVIEKGQTVTLRCDPISGHDNLYWYRRVMGKEIKFLLHFVKESKQDESGMPNNRFLAERTGGTYSTLKVQPAELEDSGVYFCASSRNSNQPQHFGDGTRLSIL.

CDR3 loop: CASSSWDRVPTNSPLHF. CDR3 nucleotide sequence: TGTGCCAGCAGCTCCTGGGACAGGGTGCCAACTAATTCACCCCTCCACTTT. The rearrangement links TRBV7-6 to TRBJ1-6; 9 bases fit TRBD1. This CDR3 is 17 amino acids long. Germline CDR1 SGHVS, CDR2 FNYEAQ. J gave up 6 bases and V 4 bases, and 10 bases lay outside the gene matches.

This clone was seen once. V is TRBV7-8 and J is TRBJ2-7; maybe TRBD2 (5 bases). Trimming stripped 7 bases from V and 2 bases from J, with 15 bases between. Germline-derived CDR1 and CDR2 are SGHVS and FQNEAQ. This CDR3 spans 14 amino acids. The CDR3 sequence is CASNEPGTPYEQYF. The CDR3, as DNA: TGTGCCAGCAATGAGCCGGGAACCCCCTACGAGCAGTACTTC.

The CDR3 here is CSFLQGWDTEAFF. The CDR3 nucleotides read TGCAGCTTCCTACAGGGGTGGGACACTGAAGCTTTCTTT. This chain uses TRBV29-1 with TRBJ1-1, with 7 bases lining up with TRBD1. With V trimmed by 8 bases and J by 3 bases, 9 bases remained unmatched. This CDR3 contains 13 residues. Germline V gene lookup returns CDR1 SQVTM and CDR2 ANQGSEA. Variable domain in full (rest from reference TRBV29-1 and TRBJ1-1): SAVISQKPSRDICQRGTSLTIQCQVDSQVTMMFWYRQQPGQSLTLIATANQGSEATYESGFVIDKFPISRPNLTFSTLTVSNMSPEDSSIYLCSFLQGWDTEAFFGQGTRLTVV.

This chain uses TRBV19 with TRBJ1-2, with D unclear. Trimming shortened V by 3 bases and J by 4 bases, and 12 bases separated the two germline ends. Germline CDR1 and CDR2: LNHDA and SQIVND (reference sequence). The CDR3 has 14 amino acids. CDR3 DNA sequence: TGTGCCAGTAGTATCATGCCCGAGCCCTATGGCTACACCTTC. It is translated as CASSIMPEPYGYTF.